The clone carrying this TCR beta chain was seen at least ten times. Unique molecular identifiers were incorporated when the TCRbeta library was constructed. TCRdb reprocessed the PCR reads via MiXCR and lists one record per CDR3 protein. Of approximately 88,000 distinct CDR3 sequences listed, 12% are singletons. This entry is derived from a study of T-cell reconstitution after alpha-beta-depleted transplantation in children. Trimming stripped 6 bases from V and 1 base from J, with 12 bases between. The CDR3 is 14 amino acids. Per the germline V gene, CDR1 is MNHEY and CDR2 is SMNVEV (reference sequence).

The TCR originated in a human donor who donated a stem cell graft to a child with inherited bone marrow failure. The sample was PBMCs from the stem cell graft donor, taken from the stem cell graft. This chain links TRBV27 with TRBJ1-1, with D possibly TRBD1 on 6 matching bases. The DNA for the CDR3 is TGTGCCAGCAGGAGCCGGGACAAGAACACTGAAGCTTTCTTT. Translating it yields CASRSRDKNTEAFF.